This record concerns one T cell receptor (beta chain) sequence. These data originate in a study of blood T cell repertoires in COVID-19. Germline-derived CDR1 and CDR2 are KGHSH and LQKENI. The CDR3 sequence is 16 residues long. V trimming: 6 bases; J trimming: 1 base; junction bases outside the gene matches: 11. Profiled with immunoSEQ multiplex PCR; TCRdb holds only in-frame clones, not every one. The sample consists of 450,000 or so clones, roughly 91% of them appearing once. This clonotype was obtained from a man in his late teens or twenties who had recovered from COVID-19. This rearrangement joins TRBV18 to TRBJ2-5, with 7 positions matching TRBD2. The sequenced sample was PBMCs or T cells enriched from blood (not recorded which). The CDR3 region is CASSPPSAGLQETQYF. The CDR3 DNA sequence: TGTGCCAGCTCCCCGCCGTCAGCGGGGCTCCAAGAGACCCAGTACTTC.